Shown below are 26 T cell receptor beta chains from a single sample sequenced in a study of blood T cells in healthy people across ages. It was with a sample-barcoded 5' primer and a J-beta primer mix that a second PCR of about 7 to 12 cycles was run. TCRdb analysed the 5' RACE reads with MiXCR anew, one entry per CDR3 protein. Counted here are around 970,000 distinct CDR3 sequences, 51% occurring once; the ten biggest clones make up around 21%. The sequenced material came from blood. The receptors were gathered from a woman in her sixties or seventies in good health.

The chain carries TRBV20-1 and TRBJ2-7; tentative D call: TRBD2 (5 bases). CDR1 DFQATT and CDR2 SNEGSKA come from the germline V gene (reference sequence). V gave up 1 base and J gave up 0 bases, with 13 bases separating them. CDR3 length: 15 amino acids. CDR3 bases: TGCAGTGCTAGAGGGTTAGGTGGGAGCTCCTACGAGCAGTACTTC. Protein product: CSARGLGGSSYEQYF.

The genes are TRBV9 and TRBJ2-1, with TRBD2 identical over 15 bases. The trim removed 4 bases at V and 0 bases at J, leaving 11 bases unmatched. Germline V gene data show CDR1 as SGDLS and CDR2 as YYNGEE. This CDR3 is built from 20 residues. CDR3 loop: CASSPKGLAGGRGSYNEQFF. The CDR3 DNA follows: TGTGCCAGCAGCCCTAAGGGACTAGCGGGAGGAAGAGGCTCCTACAATGAGCAGTTCTTC.

The chain combines TRBV29-1 with TRBJ2-1; D not certain. Trimming cost V 4 bases and J 0 bases, with 7 bases left between them. There are 13 residues in the CDR3. Per germline, CDR1 SQVTM and CDR2 ANQGSEA. The CDR3 here is CSVVRTSYNEQFF. CDR3 in DNA: TGCAGCGTTGTGCGGACCTCCTACAATGAGCAGTTCTTC.

In regard to this clonotype: At one of its ends the junction is not consistent with the germline gene, which may arise from a read error. This chain links TRBV29-1 with TRBJ2-1; possibly TRBD2 for D (6 bases). Germline-derived CDR1 and CDR2 are SQVTM and ANQGSEA. The CDR3 length is 14 residues. This CDR3 reads CGVGGNTLGNEQFF. The CDR3 DNA follows: TGCGGCGTTGGGGGGAACACTCTGGGCAATGAGCAGTTCTTC.

J is TRBJ2-5 and V is TRBV6-5, with TRBD1 matching over 12 bases. Germline V gene data show CDR1 as MNHEY and CDR2 as SVGAGI. V gave up 5 bases and J gave up 2 bases; unmatched junction bases: 18. The CDR3 has 20 residues. The CDR3 spells CASSIRLPGQGAVEQETQYF. CDR3 nucleotides: TGTGCCAGCAGTATTCGACTTCCGGGACAGGGGGCGGTGGAACAAGAGACCCAGTACTTC.

The J gene is TRBJ2-1, the V gene TRBV20-1; D tentatively reads TRBD1 or TRBD2 (5 bases each). The germline V gene has CDR1 DFQATT and CDR2 SNEGSKA (reference sequence). V shed 0 bases and J shed 8 bases, with 20 bases lying between them. This CDR3 region has 16 residues. CDR3 nucleotides: TGCAGTGCTAGAGATCGGTACAGGAGGCATTTTGATGAGCAGTTCTTC. This codes for CSARDRYRRHFDEQFF.

This clonotype was detected a few times. The CDR3, as DNA: TGTGCCAGCAGTTTAGACATGACCTATGGCTACACCTTC. Translation: CASSLDMTYGYTF. The chain couples TRBV12-3 or TRBV12-4 to TRBJ1-2; D remains unclear. The CDR3 has 13 amino acids. The V end was cut by 1 base, the J end by 4 bases, with 7 bases between.

The chain uses TRBV3-1 and TRBJ1-2; 7 positions agree with TRBD1. Germline V CDR1 and CDR2: LGHDT, YNNKEL (reference sequence). V gave up 3 bases and J gave up 0 bases; unmatched junction bases: 1. This CDR3 contains 14 residues. The CDR3 here is CASSQDRSNYGYTF. The DNA of the CDR3 is TGTGCCAGCAGCCAGGACAGGTCTAACTATGGCTACACCTTC.

V and J are TRBV2 and TRBJ2-5, with 7 bases that match TRBD1. V shed 6 bases, J shed 3 bases, and the junction held 7 bases outside the gene matches. The V gene's germline CDR1 is SNHLY and CDR2 FYNNEI. This CDR3 is built from 14 residues. The chain's CDR3 is CASRTGQIKETQYF. The CDR3 coding sequence is TGTGCCAGCAGGACGGGACAGATAAAAGAGACCCAGTACTTC.

This clonotype was detected a few times. V and J are TRBV7-9 and TRBJ2-5, with 7 bases aligning to TRBD1. V was clipped by 5 bases and J by 5 bases; unmatched bases: 11. The CDR3 covers 15 residues. Germline V gene lookup returns CDR1 SEHNR and CDR2 FQNEAQ (reference sequence). CDR3 nucleotide sequence: TGTGCCAGCAGCCGGGCAGCAGGGGGTAGTGAGACCCAGTACTTC. Translating gives CASSRAAGGSETQYF.

This chain links TRBV20-1 with TRBJ2-7; 7 nucleotides line up with TRBD1. The CDR3 sequence is 12 residues long. V lost 5 bases, J lost 3 bases, and 4 bases stayed unmatched. Germline CDR1 and CDR2: DFQATT and SNEGSKA (reference sequence). This CDR3 is CSARNRGYEQYF. DNA for the CDR3: TGCAGTGCTCGTAACAGGGGCTACGAGCAGTACTTC.

The V gene is TRBV5-8, the J gene TRBJ2-4; tentative D call: TRBD2 (6 bases). This CDR3 has 15 amino acids. Germline CDR1 is SGHTS and CDR2 is YDEGEE. Trimming left V 1 base short and J 2 bases short, with 10 bases between. CDR3 region: CASSLREQSKNIQYF. The CDR3 bases are TGTGCCAGCAGCTTGCGGGAGCAATCCAAAAACATTCAGTACTTC.

The CDR3: CASSLYLTASTDTQYF. In DNA form, the CDR3 reads TGTGCCAGCAGCTTGTACCTTACCGCTAGCACAGATACGCAGTATTTT. The V call is TRBV5-6, the J call TRBJ2-3; D is unresolved. The CDR3 has 16 amino acids. Trimming took off 1 base at V and 0 bases at J, with 12 bases between the two ends. The germline CDR1 and CDR2 sequences are SGHDT and YYEEEE.

V and J are TRBV12-3 or TRBV12-4 and TRBJ1-5, with 7 bases identical to TRBD1. Trimming removed 4 bases from V and 7 bases from J; junction bases left unmatched: 7. This CDR3 has 14 residues. CDR3 residues: CASSSTGIGQPQHF. CDR3 nucleotides: TGTGCCAGCAGTTCGACAGGGATCGGGCAGCCCCAGCATTTT.

The rearrangement joins TRBV28 to TRBJ2-7; D unclear. Germline-derived CDR1 and CDR2 are MDHEN and SYDVKM. Trimming pared 5 bases from V and 2 bases from J, leaving 16 bases between. The CDR3 consists of 15 residues. CDR3 loop: CASSLTGPAAYEQYF. As DNA, the CDR3 is TGTGCCAGCAGTCTAACGGGCCCCGCAGCCTACGAGCAGTACTTC.

This clonotype was observed at least ten times. The gene calls are TRBV7-2 and TRBJ2-7; 9 bases are shared with TRBD2. The CDR3 is 14 residues long. V lost 1 base to trimming and J lost 2 bases; unmatched junction nucleotides: 0. Per germline, CDR1 SGHTA and CDR2 FQGNSA. CDR3 amino acids: CASSLGLAAYEQYF. The CDR3 region has the DNA TGTGCCAGCAGCTTAGGACTAGCGGCCTACGAGCAGTACTTC.

This clonotype showed up just a few times. The rearrangement joins TRBV4-1 to TRBJ1-6, with 9 bases aligning to TRBD1. The CDR3 length is 15 residues. From germline, CDR1 is MGHRA and CDR2 YSYEKL. Germline trimming cut 3 bases from V and 9 bases from J; bases unmatched to any gene: 6. The chain's CDR3 is CASSHRDRDVSPLHF. The CDR3 DNA reads as TGCGCCAGCAGCCATCGGGACAGGGATGTTTCACCCCTCCACTTT.

The CDR3 spells CASRTSGISYNEQYF. CDR3 nucleotides: TGCGCCAGCAGAACAAGCGGGATCTCCTACAATGAGCAGTACTTC. The chain employs TRBV5-1 and TRBJ2-1, with 7 bases lining up with TRBD2. The DNA end lines up better with TRBJ2-7; the J call may be wrong. The CDR3 extends over 15 amino acids. Germline assignment: CDR1 SGHRS and CDR2 YFSETQ.

The chain has TRBV29-1 and TRBJ1-1; D may be TRBD1 (6 bases). Trimming stripped 6 bases from V and 1 base from J, with 9 bases between. Per the germline V gene, CDR1 is SQVTM and CDR2 is ANQGSEA. CDR3 length: 12 residues. CDR3 sequence: CSVAGQNTEAFF. The CDR3 DNA sequence: TGCAGCGTCGCGGGACAGAACACTGAAGCTTTCTTT.

This clonotype was found a few times. V and J are TRBV7-9 and TRBJ2-7; D gene ambiguous. Near its end, the DNA agrees better with TRBJ2-5, so the J call may be wrong. Germline loops: CDR1 SEHNR, CDR2 FQNEAQ (reference sequence). This CDR3 comprises 12 residues. The CDR3 loop is CASSSDVQTQYF. CDR3 nucleotides: TGTGCCAGCAGCTCCGACGTACAGACCCAGTACTTC.

V usage is TRBV29-1 and J usage is TRBJ2-1, with 8 bases fitting TRBD1. The CDR3 contains 13 residues. V was pared by 2 bases and J by 10 bases, with 7 bases of the junction left unmatched. From germline, CDR1 is SQVTM and CDR2 ANQGSEA. Here the CDR3 DNA reads TGCAGCGTTGAAACAGGGGGGCATGCGGAGCAGTTCTTC. This sequence encodes CSVETGGHAEQFF.

The V gene is TRBV28, the J gene TRBJ2-7, with a weak D call TRBD2 (5 bases). V was clipped by 8 bases and J by 0 bases, with 17 bases between them. This CDR3 region has 15 residues. CDR1 MDHEN and CDR2 SYDVKM come from the germline V gene. This CDR3 is CASLGPRGSSYEQYF. The CDR3 nucleotides are TGTGCCAGCCTCGGTCCCCGGGGAAGCTCCTACGAGCAGTACTTC.

About this clonotype: This could be a read error, since a much larger clone is one nucleotide away. The chain joins TRBV11-2 to TRBJ1-6; no clear D. Germline CDR1 SGHAT, CDR2 FQNNGV. The CDR3 has 13 amino acids. The CDR3 DNA sequence: TGTGCCGGCAGCTTAGAGGTCTATTCACCCCTCCACTTT. Its protein product is CAGSLEVYSPLHF. Supplemented by reference TRBV11-2 and TRBJ1-6, the full variable domain reads EAGVAQSPRYKIIEKRQSVAFWCNPISGHATLYWYQQILGQGPKLLIQFQNNGVVDDSQLPKDRFSAERLKGVDSTLKIQPAKLEDSAVYLCAGSLEVYSPLHFGNGTRLTVT.

This clonotype has more than one count but fewer than ten. The rearrangement joins TRBV28 to TRBJ2-7; 10 bases agree with TRBD2. Germline V CDR1 and CDR2: MDHEN, SYDVKM. This CDR3 is 16 amino acids long. With V trimmed by 5 bases and J by 4 bases, 11 bases remained unmatched. CDR3 DNA sequence: TGTGCCAGCAGTGGGCCTCTAGCGGGAGTTTCATACGAGCAGTACTTC. Its translation: CASSGPLAGVSYEQYF.

The chain carries TRBV3-1 and TRBJ2-7, with a tentative D call TRBD1 (5 bases). Trimming stripped 4 bases from V and 1 base from J, with 8 bases between. CDR1 and CDR2 from the germline V gene are LGHDT and YNNKEL (reference sequence). This CDR3 region has 13 residues. The CDR3 here is CASSRRQSYEQYF. The CDR3 region has the DNA TGTGCCAGCAGCCGCCGACAGTCCTACGAGCAGTACTTC.

This clonotype was observed a handful of times. V and J are TRBV5-5 and TRBJ2-4; 7 nucleotides match TRBD1. V lost 0 bases to trimming and J lost 3 bases; unmatched junction nucleotides: 6. This CDR3 contains 16 residues. Germline loops: CDR1 SGHKS, CDR2 YYEKEE (reference sequence). CDR3 coding DNA: TGTGCCAGCAGCTTGGTCTCAGGGGGTGGCAAAAACATTCAGTACTTC. Its translation is CASSLVSGGGKNIQYF.